What follows are 13 T cell receptor beta chains derived from one specimen sequenced in a study of cytomegalovirus exposure and HLA in healthy donors. TCRdb's copy holds only in-frame clones and misses some; the assay was immunoSEQ multiplex PCR. The sample lists approximately 260,000 clones; 86% were seen once. Sequencing input: PBMCs. These receptors were obtained from a woman younger than 45 in good health and CMV-seropositive.

This chain connects TRBV6-5 to TRBJ1-3; TRBD1 matches 7 bases. Trimming took 4 bases from V and 3 from J; bases not matched to a gene: 9. This CDR3 comprises 16 residues. The germline CDR1 and CDR2 sequences are MNHEY and SVGAGI. CDR3 residues: CASSSHRDRGGNTIYF. CDR3 nucleotides: TGTGCCAGCAGTTCACACCGGGACAGAGGTGGAAACACCATATATTTT.

The chain links TRBV5-4 to TRBJ2-1, with TRBD1 matching 9 bases. The CDR3 is 16 residues long. Germline V gene lookup returns CDR1 SGHNT and CDR2 YYREEE (reference sequence). The junction had 5 bases not matched to a gene; V was cut back by 4 bases and J by 0 bases. CDR3 in amino acids: CASSPDRGSSYNEQFF. CDR3 coding DNA: TGTGCCAGCAGCCCCGACAGGGGGAGCTCCTACAATGAGCAGTTCTTC.

The V gene is TRBV6-5, the J gene TRBJ2-7; D might be TRBD1 (6 bases). In germline, CDR1 is MNHEY, CDR2 SVGAGI. The CDR3 has 14 amino acids. Trimming removed 5 bases from V and 2 bases from J, with 13 bases in between. CDR3 sequence (DNA): TGTGCCAGCAGTCTATCGACAGGAACCTACGAGCAGTACTTC. It translates to CASSLSTGTYEQYF.

Only one count was recorded for this clone. The chain joins TRBV10-3 to TRBJ2-5; 14 bases match TRBD2. Germline V CDR1 and CDR2: ENHRY, SYGVKD. The length of the CDR3 is 17 residues. Unmatched junction bases numbered 6, after V lost 2 bases and J lost 4 bases. Here the CDR3 reads CAISEMRGLAGVETQYF. CDR3 coding DNA: TGTGCCATCAGTGAGATGAGGGGACTAGCGGGAGTAGAGACCCAGTACTTC.

Written as DNA, the CDR3 is TGTGCCAGCAGCGGATGGGAGAGCACTGAAGCTTTCTTT. This sequence encodes CASSGWESTEAFF. The chain is built from TRBV5-4 and TRBJ1-1; no reliable D call. The CDR3 covers 13 residues. The V end was cut by 4 bases, the J end by 4 bases, with 11 bases between. In germline, CDR1 is SGHNT, CDR2 YYREEE (reference sequence).

This chain links TRBV6-5 with TRBJ1-1; D gene uncertain. In germline, CDR1 is MNHEY, CDR2 SVGAGI. V was cut by 4 bases and J by 0 bases, with 9 bases left in between. The CDR3 has 14 residues. The CDR3 here is CASSWNSMNTEAFF. For the CDR3, the DNA is TGTGCCAGCAGTTGGAACAGCATGAACACTGAAGCTTTCTTT.

The gene calls are TRBV19 and TRBJ2-7; a weak D match, TRBD2 (7 bases). Germline V gives CDR1 LNHDA, CDR2 SQIVND (reference sequence). This CDR3 has 14 residues. Trimming removed 6 bases at V and 3 bases at J, with 15 bases between. Here the CDR3 reads CASRRSGEGYEQYF. The CDR3 DNA follows: TGTGCCAGTAGGAGGTCAGGGGAGGGCTACGAGCAGTACTTC.

In its sample, this clone was seen a few times. The rearrangement links TRBV14 to TRBJ2-7, with D perhaps TRBD1 (6 bases). The CDR3 spans 18 residues. Germline-derived CDR1 and CDR2 are SGHDN and FVKESK. The V and J ends lost 4 bases and 2 bases respectively, with 24 bases between them. The CDR3 DNA reads TGTGCCAGCAGCCCTGGACAGACCTCGATCCGAATTCCCTACGAGCAGTACTTC. This codes for CASSPGQTSIRIPYEQYF.

This sequence joins TRBV28 and TRBJ1-4; D is unresolved. This CDR3 comprises 12 residues. V dropped 3 bases and J dropped 10 bases, with 9 bases sitting between them. Germline loops: CDR1 MDHEN, CDR2 SYDVKM. CDR3 sequence reads: CASSFLVRKLFF. CDR3 coding DNA: TGTGCCAGCAGTTTTTTGGTTAGAAAACTGTTTTTT.

CDR3: CASSRRTAGSYEQYF. The DNA for the CDR3 is TGTGCCAGCAGCAGACGGACAGCAGGGTCCTACGAGCAGTACTTC. This chain uses TRBV25-1 with TRBJ2-7; TRBD1 is a possible D gene (6 bases). The V end lost 6 bases, the J end lost 1 base, and 16 bases lay between the germline ends. Per germline, CDR1 MGHDK and CDR2 SYGVNS. The CDR3 length is 15 residues.

The chain joins TRBV4-2 to TRBJ2-7; possible D gene TRBD2, 6 bases. Germline CDR1 and CDR2: LGHNA and YNFKEQ. The V and J ends lost 3 bases and 0 bases respectively, with 12 bases between them. The CDR3 runs to 15 residues. The CDR3 DNA follows: TGTGCCAGCAGCCATTTGGAGGGCTTCTCCTACGAGCAGTACTTC. It codes for CASSHLEGFSYEQYF.

The chain links TRBV10-3 to TRBJ2-1; 8 bases agree with TRBD1. This CDR3 comprises 16 residues. Germline V gene lookup returns CDR1 ENHRY and CDR2 SYGVKD. V gave up 2 bases and J gave up 7 bases; unmatched junction bases: 10. The CDR3 loop reads CAISETHGQGTNEQFF. For the CDR3, the DNA is TGTGCCATCAGTGAGACCCATGGACAGGGAACGAATGAGCAGTTCTTC.

This clone was counted many times. The CDR3 loop is CAWTKRDRYNEQFF. Here the CDR3 DNA reads TGTGCCTGGACTAAGCGAGACAGATACAATGAGCAGTTCTTC. The chain has TRBV30 and TRBJ2-1, with D tentatively TRBD1 (5 bases). CDR1 is GTSNPN and CDR2 is SVGIG in the germline V gene (reference sequence). This CDR3 spans 14 amino acids. Trimming cost V 4 bases and J 4 bases, with 14 bases left between them. Looking up the rest from reference TRBV30 and TRBJ2-1 gives the full variable domain: SQTIHQWPATLVQPVGSPLSLECTVEGTSNPNLYWYRQAAGRGLQLLFYSVGIGQISSEVPQNLSASRPQDRQFILSSKKLLLSDSGFYLCAWTKRDRYNEQFFGPGTRLTVL.